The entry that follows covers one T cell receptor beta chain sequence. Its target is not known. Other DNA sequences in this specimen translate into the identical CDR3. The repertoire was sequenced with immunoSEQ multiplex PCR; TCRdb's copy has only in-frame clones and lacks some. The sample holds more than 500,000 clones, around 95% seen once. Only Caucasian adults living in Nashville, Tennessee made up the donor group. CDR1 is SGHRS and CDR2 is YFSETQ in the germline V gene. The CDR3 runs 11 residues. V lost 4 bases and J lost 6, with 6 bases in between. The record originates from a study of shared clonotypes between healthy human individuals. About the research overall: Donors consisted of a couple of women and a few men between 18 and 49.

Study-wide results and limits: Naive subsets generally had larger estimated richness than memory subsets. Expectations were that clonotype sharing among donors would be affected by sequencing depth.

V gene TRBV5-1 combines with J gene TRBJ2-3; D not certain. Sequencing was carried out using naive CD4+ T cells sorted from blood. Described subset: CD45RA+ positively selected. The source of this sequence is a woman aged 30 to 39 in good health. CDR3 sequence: CASSLSDTQYF. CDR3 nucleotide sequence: TGCGCCAGCAGCCTCTCCGATACGCAGTATTTT.